This entry features one T cell receptor (beta chain) sequence. The data stem from a study of blood T cell repertoires in COVID-19. Using immunoSEQ multiplex PCR, the repertoire was profiled, and TCRdb retains in-frame clones only, with some absent. The sample contains some 38,000 clones, around 85% of which appear only once. V lost 0 bases and J lost 7; bases outside the gene matches: 7. Germline-derived CDR1 and CDR2 are LGHNA and YSLEER. The CDR3 sequence is 16 residues long. The chain carries TRBV4-3 and TRBJ2-1; TRBD2 matches 9 bases. The origin of this receptor is a middle-aged man with active COVID-19. The source material was peripheral blood. This CDR3 is CASSQDSGGFRNEQFF. The DNA for the CDR3 is TGCGCCAGCAGCCAAGATAGCGGGGGTTTTCGGAATGAGCAGTTCTTC.